This TCR beta chain was identified during a study of blood T cell repertoires in COVID-19. Germline lookup yields CDR1 LGHDT and CDR2 YNNKEL (reference sequence). CDR3 length: 13 residues. The V end was cut by 5 bases, the J end by 5 bases, with 12 bases between. Sequencing used immunoSEQ multiplex PCR; TCRdb keeps in-frame clones, though not all of them. The sample gives 200,000 to 300,000 clones, around 86% of which show up once; approximately 5% is in the top ten. Sequencing input: peripheral blood. This receptor was taken from a woman aged 80 or older with COVID-19, enrolled during active disease. The chain joins TRBV3-1 (or the pseudogene TRBV3-2) to TRBJ2-5; tentatively, D is TRBD2 (6 bases). DNA for the CDR3: TGTGCCAGCAGCGGGCGGGGCCTGGAGACCCAGTACTTC. This gives the protein CASSGRGLETQYF.